The 27 T cell receptor beta chains given below trace back to one sample, sequenced in a study of blood T cell repertoires in COVID-19. Method: immunoSEQ multiplex PCR; TCRdb's copy keeps in-frame clones and lacks some. The sample carries some 240,000 clones, nearly 90% recorded once. The sample was peripheral blood. Source of these receptors: a middle-aged woman who had recovered from COVID-19.

The rearrangement links TRBV27 to TRBJ2-7; 10 bases fit TRBD1. J gave up 3 bases and V 10 bases, and 6 bases lay outside the gene matches. The germline gives CDR1 MNHEY, CDR2 SMNVEV (reference sequence). The CDR3 is made up of 13 amino acids. The DNA for the CDR3 is TGTGCCACCGTAGGACAGGGGGGCTACGAGCAGTACTTC. Translation: CATVGQGGYEQYF.

This chain connects TRBV6-1 to TRBJ2-5; TRBD2 agrees at 8 bases. In germline, CDR1 is MNHNS, CDR2 SASEGT. This CDR3 region has 15 residues. Trimming removed 2 bases from V and 3 bases from J; junction bases left unmatched: 5. CDR3 protein: CASSESWRGEETQYF. The CDR3 nucleotides are TGTGCCAGCAGTGAATCTTGGCGGGGGGAAGAGACCCAGTACTTC.

The rearrangement uses TRBV18 and TRBJ2-1, with 8 bases fitting TRBD2. CDR3 length equals 15 residues. Germline assignment: CDR1 KGHSH and CDR2 LQKENI. V shed 2 bases, J shed 4 bases, and the junction held 4 bases outside the gene matches. The CDR3 spells CASSPTAGEYNEQFF. The CDR3 DNA reads as TGTGCCAGCTCACCAACAGCGGGAGAGTACAATGAGCAGTTCTTC.

V is TRBV18 and J is TRBJ2-1, with 10 bases aligning to TRBD2. This CDR3 has 15 residues. The V gene end was trimmed by 0 bases and the J gene end by 6 bases; junction bases not matched to a gene: 2. The germline V gene encodes CDR1 KGHSH and CDR2 LQKENI. The CDR3 sequence: CASSPPTSGINEQFF. The CDR3 nucleotides read TGTGCCAGCTCACCACCTACTAGCGGGATCAATGAGCAGTTCTTC.

The chain couples TRBV7-2 to TRBJ1-5; tentative D call: TRBD1 (5 bases). There are 15 residues in the CDR3. Between the trimmed V and J ends, which lost 0 bases and 7 bases, there was a span of 13 bases. Germline CDR1 reads SGHTA; CDR2 reads FQGNSA. CDR3 in amino acids: CASSLALGGSQPQHF. CDR3 sequence (DNA): TGTGCCAGCAGCTTAGCGCTCGGGGGTTCCCAGCCCCAGCATTTT.

The chain is built from TRBV11-2 and TRBJ2-2; D not certain. V lost 5 bases and J 6 bases, leaving 7 bases between the germline ends. This CDR3 is built from 12 residues. CDR1 is SGHAT and CDR2 is FQNNGV in the germline V gene. DNA of the CDR3: TGTGCCAGCAGCGACATGGCCGGGGAGCTGTTTTTT. Its translation: CASSDMAGELFF. Looking up the rest from reference TRBV11-2 and TRBJ2-2 gives the full variable domain: EAGVAQSPRYKIIEKRQSVAFWCNPISGHATLYWYQQILGQGPKLLIQFQNNGVVDDSQLPKDRFSAERLKGVDSTLKIQPAKLEDSAVYLCASSDMAGELFFGEGSRLTVL.

This rearrangement joins TRBV7-6 to TRBJ2-2; D is possibly TRBD2 (6 bases). The CDR3 extends over 17 amino acids. CDR1 is SGHVS, CDR2 FNYEAQ, per germline. V shed 1 base and J shed 1 base, with 13 bases lying between them. The CDR3 loop is CASSLVAAGVNTGELFF. As DNA, the CDR3 is TGTGCCAGCAGCTTAGTAGCGGCAGGTGTGAACACCGGGGAGCTGTTTTTT.

The chain links TRBV2 to TRBJ2-7; D call uncertain. This CDR3 has 14 residues. Germline V gives CDR1 SNHLY, CDR2 FYNNEI. Trimming took 2 bases from V and 3 from J, leaving 11 bases between them. CDR3 in amino acids: CASSEFGLSYEQYF. In DNA, the CDR3 is TGTGCCAGCAGTGAATTCGGGTTAAGCTACGAGCAGTACTTC.

This chain connects TRBV11-2 to TRBJ2-7; D may be TRBD1 (6 bases). This CDR3 has 14 residues. V shed 5 bases and J shed 0 bases, with 11 bases lying between them. Germline V lookup: CDR1 SGHAT, CDR2 FQNNGV. CDR3 bases: TGTGCCAGCAGCCGGCAGGGGCCCTCCTACGAGCAGTACTTC. This sequence encodes CASSRQGPSYEQYF.

In its sample, this clone was seen a few times. The gene calls are TRBV30 and TRBJ2-7, with 9 bases lining up with TRBD2. CDR1 GTSNPN and CDR2 SVGIG come from the germline V gene (reference sequence). The V and J ends lost 7 bases and 7 bases, in that order; junction bases with no gene match: 14. The CDR3 covers 14 residues. Here the CDR3 reads CASSGTIPFGEQYF. CDR3 coding DNA: TGTGCCTCTAGCGGGACCATTCCGTTTGGGGAGCAGTACTTC.

The chain recombines TRBV18 with TRBJ1-5; possible D gene TRBD1, 5 bases. Germline V gene lookup returns CDR1 KGHSH and CDR2 LQKENI. V was trimmed by 5 bases and J by 3 bases, leaving 11 bases between them. CDR3 length: 14 residues. CDR3 sequence reads: CASSYDSTNQPQHF. The CDR3 DNA sequence: TGTGCCAGCTCATACGACAGCACCAATCAGCCCCAGCATTTT.

The chain recombines TRBV19 with TRBJ1-6; D is uncertain. The CDR3 consists of 16 residues. From germline, CDR1 is LNHDA and CDR2 SQIVND (reference sequence). Trimming left V 3 bases short and J 6 bases short, with 15 bases between. CDR3 in amino acids: CASSIKREPTNSPLHF. The DNA for the CDR3 is TGTGCCAGTAGTATCAAGCGGGAACCGACTAATTCACCCCTCCACTTT. Full variable domain (remainder filled in from reference TRBV19 and TRBJ1-6): DGGITQSPKYLFRKEGQNVTLSCEQNLNHDAMYWYRQDPGQGLRLIYYSQIVNDFQKGDIAEGYSVSREKKESFPLTVTSAQKNPTAFYLCASSIKREPTNSPLHFGNGTRLTVT.

This rearrangement joins TRBV29-1 to TRBJ2-5; no reliable D call. Per germline, CDR1 SQVTM and CDR2 ANQGSEA. The V gene lost 6 bases and the J gene lost 2 bases, with 7 bases spanning the gap. The CDR3 is 11 amino acids. This CDR3 reads CSVQPQETQYF. In DNA form, the CDR3 reads TGCAGCGTACAACCACAAGAGACCCAGTACTTC.

CDR3 loop: CASSQTGNSPLHF. DNA of the CDR3: TGTGCCAGCAGCCAGACAGGGAATTCACCCCTCCACTTT. The chain recombines TRBV3-1 (or the pseudogene TRBV3-2) with TRBJ1-6, with 7 bases identical to TRBD1. The CDR3 is 13 residues long. The V gene end was trimmed by 3 bases and the J gene end by 7 bases; junction bases not matched to a gene: 0. Germline V gene sequence: CDR1 LGHDT, CDR2 YNNKEL (reference sequence).

The genes are TRBV6-2 or TRBV6-3 and TRBJ1-1; no reliable D call. Germline V gene lookup returns CDR1 MNHEY and CDR2 SVGEGT. The CDR3 totals 18 residues. With 2 bases removed from V and 1 base from J, the gap between germline ends came to 20 bases. The CDR3: CASSYHRTSGGRNTEAFF. For the CDR3, the DNA is TGTGCCAGCAGTTACCACCGCACATCAGGAGGGAGGAACACTGAAGCTTTCTTT.

The table lists this clone with a few counts. The chain recombines TRBV6-5 with TRBJ2-7; 10 bases are a match to TRBD1. Germline V lookup: CDR1 MNHEY, CDR2 SVGAGI. This CDR3 spans 15 amino acids. With V trimmed by 2 bases and J by 3 bases, 4 bases remained unmatched. CDR3 bases: TGTGCCAGCAGTTACCCCCGGGACAGGGGCTACGAGCAGTACTTC. This sequence encodes CASSYPRDRGYEQYF.

The V call is TRBV7-2, the J call TRBJ1-1; D is unresolved. V was clipped by 5 bases and J by 5 bases, with 18 bases between them. Looked up from germline, CDR1 is SGHTA and CDR2 is FQGNSA. This CDR3 has 15 residues. The CDR3 nucleotides read TGTGCCAGCAGCATCACAACACTACCGGGAACTGAAGCTTTCTTT. This gives the protein CASSITTLPGTEAFF. Filled out from reference TRBV7-2 and TRBJ1-1, the complete variable domain reads GAGVSQSPSNKVTEKGKDVELRCDPISGHTALYWYRQSLGQGLEFLIYFQGNSAPDKSGLPSDRFSAERTGGSVSTLTIQRTQQEDSAVYLCASSITTLPGTEAFFGQGTRLTVV.

The chain carries TRBV5-1 and TRBJ2-1; 13 nucleotides line up with TRBD2. The germline V gene has CDR1 SGHRS and CDR2 YFSETQ. The trim removed 3 bases at V and 2 bases at J, leaving 5 bases unmatched. The CDR3 runs 17 residues. CDR3 sequence reads: CASSWGLAGQAYNEQFF. The CDR3 DNA follows: TGCGCCAGCAGCTGGGGACTAGCGGGACAAGCCTACAATGAGCAGTTCTTC.

This clone showed up just a few times. J is TRBJ1-6 and V is TRBV12-3 or TRBV12-4; D gene ambiguous. Trimming cost V 6 bases and J 10 bases, with 13 bases left between them. The CDR3 is 13 amino acids. CDR3 in amino acids: CASRLDRESPLHF. The DNA for the CDR3 is TGTGCCAGCAGACTAGACCGTGAATCACCCCTCCACTTT.

The V and J genes are TRBV28 and TRBJ2-3; perhaps TRBD1 as D (5 bases). The germline CDR1 and CDR2 sequences are MDHEN and SYDVKM. CDR3 length equals 15 residues. Trimming removed 5 bases from V and 1 base from J, with 13 bases in between. CDR3 sequence: CASSQGRLGTDTQYF. The CDR3 DNA follows: TGTGCCAGCAGTCAGGGAAGGTTGGGCACAGATACGCAGTATTTT.

The chain employs TRBV28 and TRBJ2-4, with TRBD1 identical over 10 bases. Germline V CDR1 and CDR2: MDHEN, SYDVKM. There are 15 residues in the CDR3. V shed 3 bases and J 7 bases; nucleotides not matched to a gene: 6. The CDR3 bases are TGTGCCAGCAGTTTGGGGACAGGGGTATTGAACATTCAGTACTTC. As protein: CASSLGTGVLNIQYF.

This chain joins TRBV30 and TRBJ1-1, with D possibly TRBD1 on 5 matching bases. The CDR3 runs 14 residues. Between the trimmed V and J ends, which lost 0 bases and 3 bases, there was a span of 11 bases. In germline, CDR1 is GTSNPN, CDR2 SVGIG (reference sequence). The CDR3: CAWSVSYRYTEAFF. The CDR3 DNA reads TGTGCCTGGAGTGTATCGTACAGGTACACTGAAGCTTTCTTT.

The chain carries TRBV19 and TRBJ2-5; tentatively, D is TRBD1 (5 bases). The CDR3 extends over 15 amino acids. V was pared by 3 bases and J by 2 bases, with 13 bases between. Germline CDR1 and CDR2: LNHDA and SQIVND (reference sequence). CDR3 region: CASSIVTGPQETQYF. In DNA form, the CDR3 reads TGTGCCAGTAGTATTGTTACAGGCCCACAAGAGACCCAGTACTTC.

In its sample, this clone was seen a few times. V and J are TRBV6-5 and TRBJ2-1, with 8 positions matching TRBD2. Per the germline V gene, CDR1 is MNHEY and CDR2 is SVGAGI. V trimming: 2 bases; J trimming: 12 bases; junction bases outside the gene matches: 9. This CDR3 has 14 residues. DNA of the CDR3: TGTGCCAGCAGTTACGAGAGCGGGAGCGCCGGGCAGTTCTTC. Protein sequence: CASSYESGSAGQFF.

The chain combines TRBV11-3 with TRBJ2-1, with D hard to call. The V gene's germline CDR1 is SGHNT and CDR2 YENEEA. This CDR3 contains 13 residues. The V end was cut by 3 bases, the J end by 10 bases, with 13 bases between. CDR3 in amino acids: CASSFPLLEEQFF. For the CDR3, the DNA is TGTGCCAGCAGCTTTCCCCTCTTAGAAGAGCAGTTCTTC. Full variable domain (remainder filled in from reference TRBV11-3 and TRBJ2-1): EAGVVQSPRYKIIEKKQPVAFWCNPISGHNTLYWYLQNLGQGPELLIRYENEEAVDDSQLPKDRFSAERLKGVDSTLKIQPAELGDSAVYLCASSFPLLEEQFFGPGTRLTVL.

This chain joins TRBV6-4 and TRBJ1-1; TRBD1 is a possible D gene (6 bases). CDR3 length: 15 amino acids. V lost 2 bases and J lost 1, with 11 bases in between. CDR1 and CDR2 from the germline V gene are MRHNA and SNTAGT. CDR3 nucleotide sequence: TGTGCCAGCAGTGACCCGACAGGACAGAACACTGAAGCTTTCTTT. Translated, it gives CASSDPTGQNTEAFF.

This clone was seen a single time. V gene TRBV6-5 combines with J gene TRBJ1-2, with TRBD1 as a possible D gene (6 bases). Per germline, CDR1 MNHEY and CDR2 SVGAGI. V lost 0 bases to trimming and J lost 7 bases, with 18 bases between them. The CDR3 extends over 16 amino acids. CDR3 protein: CASSYSTLDSKSGYTF. CDR3 bases: TGTGCCAGCAGTTACTCGACCTTGGACAGTAAGTCTGGCTACACCTTC.